A single sample gave rise to the 32 T cell receptor beta chains below, sequenced in a study of blood T cell repertoires in COVID-19. Method: immunoSEQ multiplex PCR; TCRdb's copy keeps in-frame clones and lacks some. The data show about 93,000 clones, with 75% to 90% seen just once and roughly 20% held by the top ten. The sequencing input was peripheral blood. These receptors originate from a woman older than 75 with acute or convalescent COVID-19.

The V gene is TRBV5-6, the J gene TRBJ2-7; no reliable D call. This CDR3 is 14 amino acids long. In germline, CDR1 is SGHDT, CDR2 YYEEEE. Trimming took 2 bases from V and 3 from J, leaving 12 bases between them. The CDR3 nucleotides are TGTGCCAGCAGCTTTGGGCAGAATTACTACGAGCAGTACTTC. Protein product: CASSFGQNYYEQYF.

The J gene is TRBJ1-2, the V gene TRBV6-1; D might be TRBD1 (6 bases). CDR1 and CDR2 from the germline V gene are MNHNS and SASEGT. CDR3 length equals 14 residues. V dropped 0 bases and J dropped 3 bases, with 8 bases sitting between them. CDR3 in DNA: TGTGCCAGCAGTGAAGCCCAGGGGTACTATGGCTACACCTTC. As protein: CASSEAQGYYGYTF.

The chain links TRBV5-6 to TRBJ1-3; D gene uncertain. V lost 4 bases and J lost 4, with 15 bases in between. The CDR3 runs 15 residues. Germline values: CDR1 SGHDT, CDR2 YYEEEE. CDR3 sequence reads: CASSPRGGSGNTIYF. The DNA of the CDR3 is TGTGCCAGCAGCCCCCGGGGAGGCTCCGGAAACACCATATATTTT.

The chain couples TRBV5-1 to TRBJ1-5, with D unresolved. The ends were cut back, 0 bases at V and 7 bases at J, with 11 bases in the middle. Germline-derived CDR1 and CDR2 are SGHRS and YFSETQ. This CDR3 contains 14 residues. CDR3 amino acids: CASSLDAGGQPQHF. In nucleotides, the CDR3 is TGCGCCAGCAGCTTGGATGCGGGAGGCCAGCCCCAGCATTTT.

This rearrangement joins TRBV18 to TRBJ1-5, with TRBD1 identical over 8 bases. After removal of 2 bases from V and 2 bases from J, the junction contained 14 bases not matched to a gene. The germline V gene encodes CDR1 KGHSH and CDR2 LQKENI. The CDR3 spans 19 residues. The chain's CDR3 is CASSPSPRGPGGGNQPQHF. The CDR3 region has the DNA TGTGCCAGCTCACCATCCCCCAGGGGGCCAGGTGGGGGCAATCAGCCCCAGCATTTT. Variable domain in full (rest from reference TRBV18 and TRBJ1-5): NAGVMQNPRHLVRRRGQEARLRCSPMKGHSHVYWYRQLPEEGLKFMVYLQKENIIDESGMPKERFSAEFPKEGPSILRIQQVVRGDSAAYFCASSPSPRGPGGGNQPQHFGDGTRLSIL.

The chain combines TRBV4-1 with TRBJ2-3; tentative D call: TRBD2 (5 bases). V was trimmed by 1 base and J by 1 base, leaving 12 bases between them. The CDR3 totals 16 residues. Germline CDR1 MGHRA, CDR2 YSYEKL. The CDR3 spells CASSQVEFSGTDTQYF. CDR3 nucleotide sequence: TGCGCCAGCAGCCAAGTGGAGTTTAGCGGCACAGATACGCAGTATTTT.

J is TRBJ2-2 and V is TRBV18; 7 nucleotides agree with TRBD1. Germline V gives CDR1 KGHSH, CDR2 LQKENI. V was pared by 3 bases and J by 4 bases, with 2 bases of the junction left unmatched. This CDR3 comprises 14 residues. The DNA for the CDR3 is TGTGCCAGCTCACCGGACAGGACCACCGGGGAGCTGTTTTTT. Protein: CASSPDRTTGELFF.

This clone came up a few times. An end of the junction differs from the germline gene, which may be a read error. This chain links TRBV5-6 with TRBJ2-4; a weak D match, TRBD1 (6 bases). Looked up from germline, CDR1 is SGHDT and CDR2 is YYEEEE. The CDR3 loop spans 14 amino acids. The CDR3 DNA reads TGTGCCAGCAGTCGGGACATGAATGGAAACATTCAGTACTTT. This gives the protein CASSRDMNGNIQYF.

The V gene is TRBV7-2, the J gene TRBJ1-6; D is unclear. Trimming took off 3 bases at V and 6 bases at J, with 12 bases between the two ends. Germline CDR1 is SGHTA and CDR2 is FQGNSA. The CDR3 contains 15 residues. The CDR3 coding sequence is TGTGCCAGCAGCTTGGCAGCGACGGGTAATTCACCCCTCCACTTT. Encoded protein: CASSLAATGNSPLHF.

The chain has TRBV25-1 and TRBJ2-1; possibly TRBD1 for D (6 bases). Germline CDR1 and CDR2: MGHDK and SYGVNS. This CDR3 contains 13 residues. V was pared by 6 bases and J by 6 bases, with 12 bases between. The CDR3 sequence: CASSPGTRNEQFF. The CDR3 region has the DNA TGTGCCAGCAGCCCCGGGACACGCAATGAGCAGTTCTTC.

The J gene is TRBJ1-2, the V gene TRBV23-1; tentatively, D is TRBD1 (6 bases). TRBV23-1 is an ORF; its function is uncertain. V was cut by 9 bases and J by 1 base, with 15 bases left in between. The CDR3 loop spans 14 amino acids. The CDR3 region is CASLHPRGNYGYTF. CDR3 DNA sequence: TGCGCCAGTCTGCACCCCAGGGGTAACTATGGCTACACCTTC.

This clone was seen once. The V and J genes are TRBV6-2 or TRBV6-3 and TRBJ2-7; D gene ambiguous. Germline loops: CDR1 MNHEY, CDR2 SVGEGT. The V and J ends lost 0 bases and 6 bases respectively, with 9 bases between them. The length of the CDR3 is 13 residues. CDR3 protein: CASSYSVRGEQYF. The CDR3 coding sequence is TGTGCCAGCAGTTACTCGGTCAGAGGCGAGCAGTACTTC.

The chain carries TRBV5-4 and TRBJ2-2, with D maybe TRBD2 (5 bases). The CDR3 has 15 residues. CDR1 and CDR2 (germline): SGHNT, YYREEE (reference sequence). V gave up 5 bases and J gave up 0 bases, with 11 bases separating them. The CDR3 DNA reads as TGTGCCAGCAGACGAGCGGAATCGAACACCGGGGAGCTGTTTTTT. This codes for CASRRAESNTGELFF.

This chain joins TRBV4-2 and TRBJ2-1; perhaps TRBD2 as D (6 bases). CDR1 is LGHNA and CDR2 is YNFKEQ in the germline V gene. The V gene lost 0 bases and the J gene lost 8 bases, with 14 bases spanning the gap. This CDR3 is 15 amino acids long. The CDR3 here is CASSQEVGGADEQFF. CDR3 nucleotides: TGTGCCAGCAGCCAAGAAGTTGGCGGGGCGGATGAGCAGTTCTTC.

This sequence joins TRBV29-1 and TRBJ2-3; 8 bases match TRBD2. CDR3 size: 15 residues. Germline values: CDR1 SQVTM, CDR2 ANQGSEA. Germline trimming cut 5 bases from V and 0 bases from J; bases unmatched to any gene: 7. The CDR3 is CSVRKSSGSTDTQYF. CDR3 DNA sequence: TGCAGCGTTCGAAAATCTAGCGGGAGCACAGATACGCAGTATTTT.

This chain links TRBV7-2 with TRBJ1-1; TRBD1 is a possible D gene (6 bases). This CDR3 has 15 residues. V lost 1 base, J lost 0 bases, and 9 bases lay in between. The germline gives CDR1 SGHTA, CDR2 FQGNSA. CDR3 sequence reads: CASSLGGLMNTEAFF. The CDR3 DNA follows: TGTGCCAGCAGCTTAGGGGGGCTCATGAACACTGAAGCTTTCTTT.

The chain carries TRBV2 and TRBJ2-7; no definite D call. The V gene lost 3 bases and the J gene lost 0 bases, with 9 bases spanning the gap. Per germline, CDR1 SNHLY and CDR2 FYNNEI. CDR3 size: 14 residues. CDR3 in amino acids: CASSDQVYSYEQYF. The CDR3 DNA follows: TGTGCCAGCAGTGATCAAGTCTACTCCTACGAGCAGTACTTC.

This clone was detected once. The chain carries TRBV5-6 and TRBJ2-1, with 10 positions matching TRBD2. After removal of 1 base from V and 5 bases from J, the junction contained 12 bases not matched to a gene. The CDR3 extends over 18 amino acids. Germline CDR1 SGHDT, CDR2 YYEEEE. The CDR3 DNA is TGTGCCAGCAGCTTGATACCCAGCGGGGGGGCTAGGCACAATGAGCAGTTCTTC. Translation gives CASSLIPSGGARHNEQFF.

The rearrangement uses TRBV15 and TRBJ2-1; TRBD2 aligns across 7 bases. The junction had 7 bases not matched to a gene; V was cut back by 5 bases and J by 0 bases. Germline V gives CDR1 LNHNV, CDR2 YYDKDF (reference sequence). This CDR3 comprises 16 residues. The CDR3 reads CATSVPSSGSYNEQFF. CDR3 bases: TGTGCCACCAGCGTGCCTTCTAGCGGCTCCTACAATGAGCAGTTCTTC.

This clone was counted once. The gene calls are TRBV21-1 and TRBJ1-1; TRBD1 is the table's D call and was not checked against the DNA. TRBV21-1 is noted as a pseudogene. The CDR3 consists of 16 residues. The CDR3 nucleotides are TGTGCCAGCAGCACACGGACAGTACTGATGAACACTGAAGCTTTCTTT. Encoded protein: CASSTRTVLMNTEAFF.

This clone was counted only a few times. J is TRBJ1-1 and V is TRBV9, with a tentative D call TRBD1 (6 bases). This CDR3 has 16 residues. CDR1 and CDR2 from the germline V gene are SGDLS and YYNGEE. V lost 4 bases and J lost 0, with 16 bases in between. CDR3 nucleotides: TGTGCCAGCAGCTCCGGGCAGGGGTACATGAACACTGAAGCTTTCTTT. It specifies CASSSGQGYMNTEAFF.

This chain joins TRBV24-1 and TRBJ2-2; 9 nucleotides line up with TRBD2. The CDR3 is 17 residues long. Germline lookup yields CDR1 KGHDR and CDR2 SFDVKD. Trimming cost V 0 bases and J 1 base; bases outside gene matches: 2. The CDR3 DNA sequence: TGTGCCACCAGTGATTTGCGAGCGGGGGGGAACACCGGGGAGCTGTTTTTT. Encoded protein: CATSDLRAGGNTGELFF.

Written as DNA, the CDR3 is TGTGCCAGCAGAATACAGGGGAATCAGCCCCAGCATTTT. Its translation is CASRIQGNQPQHF. This chain joins TRBV2 and TRBJ1-5; 7 bases map to TRBD1. From germline, CDR1 is SNHLY and CDR2 FYNNEI. The CDR3 sequence is 13 residues long. J was trimmed by 4 bases and V by 6 bases; bases with no gene match: 3.

The J gene is TRBJ1-2, the V gene TRBV2, with D uncertain. This CDR3 has 13 amino acids. Germline loops: CDR1 SNHLY, CDR2 FYNNEI. Trimming took 4 bases from V and 5 from J, leaving 11 bases between them. The CDR3 DNA reads as TGTGCCAGCAGTGCCGTCGGGGTTTATGGCTACACCTTC. This translates into CASSAVGVYGYTF.

The chain's CDR3 is CASRGQGAREQYF. The CDR3 DNA reads as TGTGCCAGCAGAGGACAGGGGGCGCGTGAGCAGTACTTC. The rearrangement uses TRBV5-4 and TRBJ2-7, with TRBD1 identical over 11 bases. The V segment lost 5 bases and the J segment 7 bases; nucleotides outside the gene matches: 5. This CDR3 is built from 13 residues. Germline lookup yields CDR1 SGHNT and CDR2 YYREEE (reference sequence).

This chain links TRBV15 with TRBJ1-5; no firm D call. The length of the CDR3 is 14 residues. In germline, CDR1 is LNHNV, CDR2 YYDKDF (reference sequence). The V gene lost 1 base and the J gene lost 2 bases, with 6 bases spanning the gap. This CDR3 is CATSRVGGNQPQHF. CDR3 nucleotides: TGTGCCACCAGCAGAGTTGGAGGCAATCAGCCCCAGCATTTT.

The V gene is TRBV5-1, the J gene TRBJ2-5; 8 bases are a match to TRBD2. The CDR3 runs 14 residues. In germline, CDR1 is SGHRS, CDR2 YFSETQ. Trimming removed 3 bases from V and 5 bases from J; junction bases left unmatched: 6. For the CDR3, the DNA is TGCGCCAGCAGCTGGAGCGGGGGTTCGGAGACCCAGTACTTC. Residues: CASSWSGGSETQYF.

Only a few counts were recorded for this clone. V gene TRBV5-1 combines with J gene TRBJ1-2; perhaps TRBD1 as D (6 bases). The germline CDR1 and CDR2 sequences are SGHRS and YFSETQ. V gave up 0 bases and J gave up 4 bases, with 7 bases separating them. This CDR3 region has 13 residues. As DNA, the CDR3 is TGCGCCAGCAGCTTGGGGACAGTCTATGGCTACACCTTC. Translating gives CASSLGTVYGYTF.

The V and J genes are TRBV12-5 and TRBJ1-6; 11 bases map to TRBD1. Germline values: CDR1 LGHNT, CDR2 FRNRAP. CDR3 length: 15 residues. Losses at the gene ends were 4 bases for V and 6 bases for J; bases not matched to a gene: 2. The CDR3 loop reads CASGWTGGSNSPLHF. The CDR3 DNA reads as TGTGCTAGTGGTTGGACAGGGGGCTCTAATTCACCCCTCCACTTT.

This chain connects TRBV5-5 to TRBJ2-5, with TRBD2 matching 11 bases. This CDR3 spans 16 amino acids. CDR1 and CDR2 from the germline V gene are SGHKS and YYEKEE (reference sequence). J gave up 0 bases and V 2 bases, and 3 bases lay outside the gene matches. CDR3: CASSFPSGGYQETQYF. CDR3 sequence (DNA): TGTGCCAGCAGCTTTCCTAGCGGGGGGTACCAAGAGACCCAGTACTTC.

The V gene is TRBV5-1, the J gene TRBJ1-3; 7 bases align to TRBD1. Per the germline V gene, CDR1 is SGHRS and CDR2 is YFSETQ. With V trimmed by 1 base and J by 2 bases, 0 bases remained unmatched. The CDR3 extends over 14 amino acids. CDR3 in amino acids: CASSLTGAGNTIYF. The CDR3 bases are TGCGCCAGCAGCTTGACAGGGGCTGGAAACACCATATATTTT.

The V call is TRBV5-6, the J call TRBJ1-3, with D possibly matching TRBD1 (5 bases). The CDR3 is 15 amino acids. Germline-derived CDR1 and CDR2 are SGHDT and YYEEEE. Trimming stripped 0 bases from V and 4 bases from J, with 11 bases between. The CDR3 DNA reads TGTGCCAGCAGCTTGGAGCCAGGGTGGGGAAACACCATATATTTT. This codes for CASSLEPGWGNTIYF.